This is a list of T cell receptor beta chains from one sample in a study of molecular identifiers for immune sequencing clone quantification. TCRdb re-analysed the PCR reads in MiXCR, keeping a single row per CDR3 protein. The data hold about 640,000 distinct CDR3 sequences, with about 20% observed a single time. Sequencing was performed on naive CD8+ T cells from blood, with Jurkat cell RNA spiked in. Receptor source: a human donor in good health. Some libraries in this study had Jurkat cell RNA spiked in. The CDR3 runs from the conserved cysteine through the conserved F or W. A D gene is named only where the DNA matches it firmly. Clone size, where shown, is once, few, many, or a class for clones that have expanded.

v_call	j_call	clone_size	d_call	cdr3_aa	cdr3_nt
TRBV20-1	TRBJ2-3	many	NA	CSAIRDSPLLSTDTQYF	TGCAGTGCTATCCGGGACTCGCCTTTACTAAGCACAGATACGCAGTATTTT
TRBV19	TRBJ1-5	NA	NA	CASSIGPGEVSNQPQHF	TGTGCCAGTAGTATAGGGCCAGGGGAAGTTAGCAATCAGCCCCAGCATTTT
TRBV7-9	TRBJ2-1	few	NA	CASRTGLNSGSDEQFF	TGTGCCAGCAGGACCGGACTGAATTCGGGTTCGGATGAGCAGTTCTTC
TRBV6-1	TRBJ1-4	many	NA	CASSEFTDEKLFF	TGTGCCAGCAGTGAGTTTACTGATGAAAAACTGTTTTTT
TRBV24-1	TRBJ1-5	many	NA	CATAAAERLPQHF	TGTGCCACCGCGGCGGCCGAAAGATTACCCCAGCATTTT
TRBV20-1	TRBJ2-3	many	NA	CSASIQTNTDTQYF	TGCAGTGCTAGTATACAGACCAACACAGATACGCAGTATTTT
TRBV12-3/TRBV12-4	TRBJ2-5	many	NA	CASSLRLGASAETQYF	TGTGCCAGCAGTTTACGGCTTGGGGCTAGCGCGGAGACCCAGTACTTC
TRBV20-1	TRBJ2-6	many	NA	CSANLVGSGANVLTF	TGCAGTGCTAACCTTGTTGGCTCTGGGGCCAACGTCCTGACTTTC
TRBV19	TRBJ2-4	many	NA	CASSLQGNQYF	TGTGCCAGTAGCCTACAGGGAAATCAGTACTTC
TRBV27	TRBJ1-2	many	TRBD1	CASSFSAGDRASHDTNYGYTF	TGTGCCAGCAGTTTTTCCGCCGGGGACAGGGCATCGCACGATACTAACTATGGCTACACCTTC
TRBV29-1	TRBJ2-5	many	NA	CSVEIETQYF	TGCAGCGTTGAAATTGAGACCCAGTACTTC
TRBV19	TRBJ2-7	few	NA	CASSRSAREGYYEQYF	TGTGCCAGTAGTCGATCGGCTAGAGAGGGATACTACGAGCAGTACTTC
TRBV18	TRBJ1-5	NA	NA	CASSPRGLPMGSNQPQHF	TGTGCCAGCTCACCAAGAGGCTTACCAATGGGTAGCAATCAGCCCCAGCATTTT
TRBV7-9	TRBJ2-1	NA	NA	CASSLANSDEQFF	TGTGCCAGCAGCTTAGCCAATTCAGACGAGCAGTTCTTC
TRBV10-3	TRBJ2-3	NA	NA	CAISSAAAGRYTDTQYF	TGTGCCATCAGTTCGGCGGCGGCGGGACGTTACACAGATACGCAGTATTTT
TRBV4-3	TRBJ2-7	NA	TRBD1	CASSPTGTVLLYEQYF	TGCGCCAGCAGCCCAACCGGGACAGTGCTCCTCTACGAGCAGTACTTC